These 3 T cell receptor beta chains share one sample of origin, sequenced in a study of blood T cell repertoires in COVID-19. Using immunoSEQ multiplex PCR, the repertoire was profiled, and TCRdb retains in-frame clones only, with some absent. Found here are a few hundred thousand clones, roughly 91% of them singletons; the top ten hold 4.1%. What was sequenced was PBMCs or T cells enriched from blood (not recorded which). Every receptor here comes from a young woman who had recovered from COVID-19.

The rearrangement uses TRBV7-2 and TRBJ2-7; 10 nucleotides agree with TRBD2. Germline CDR1 SGHTA, CDR2 FQGNSA. This CDR3 contains 15 residues. V lost 1 base, J lost 3 bases, and 3 bases stayed unmatched. DNA of the CDR3: TGTGCCAGCAGCTTAGATAGCGGGAGGAGCTACGAGCAGTACTTC. Translation gives CASSLDSGRSYEQYF.

This sequence joins TRBV28 and TRBJ1-2; D is undetermined. Trimming cost V 6 bases and J 0 bases, with 11 bases left between them. Germline V gene data show CDR1 as MDHEN and CDR2 as SYDVKM. This CDR3 is built from 14 residues. The CDR3 is CASRLESANYGYTF. Here the CDR3 DNA reads TGTGCCAGCAGGCTAGAGTCAGCTAACTATGGCTACACCTTC.

This clone was recorded a few times. The chain links TRBV20-1 to TRBJ2-1; D perhaps matches TRBD2 (5 bases). Trimming took off 3 bases at V and 6 bases at J, with 9 bases between the two ends. Germline CDR1 reads DFQATT; CDR2 reads SNEGSKA (reference sequence). The CDR3 has 12 residues. The CDR3 DNA sequence: TGCAGTGCTAGTTTGGGAGTCAATGAGCAGTTCTTC. Translating it yields CSASLGVNEQFF.